These 14 T cell receptor beta chains were all obtained from the same sample, sequenced in a study of shared clonotypes between healthy human individuals. Only CD45RO-negative cells positively selected for CCR7 counted as naive CD8 cells, so terminally differentiated effector memory CD45RA+ cells were excluded. Clones were read by immunoSEQ multiplex PCR, and TCRdb kept only the in-frame ones, dropping some. The table shows about 680,000 clones, with 90% to 95% occurring only once. The sample comprised naive CD8+ T cells sorted from blood. These receptors came from a man between 25 and 39 years old in good health.

The CDR3 loop reads CASSFRGGGDEQFF. CDR3 DNA: TGCGCCAGCAGCTTCAGGGGAGGGGGCGATGAGCAGTTCTTC. This chain uses TRBV5-1 with TRBJ2-1, with D perhaps matching TRBD1 or TRBD2 (7 bases each). This CDR3 has 14 residues. Per the germline V gene, CDR1 is SGHRS and CDR2 is YFSETQ. The V end was cut by 2 bases, the J end by 8 bases, with 14 bases between.

The chain combines TRBV5-6 with TRBJ2-7; 7 nucleotides line up with TRBD2. The CDR3 consists of 15 residues. V lost 4 bases, J lost 6 bases, and 13 bases stayed unmatched. The V gene's germline CDR1 is SGHDT and CDR2 YYEEEE. The CDR3 nucleotides are TGTGCCAGCAGCCTTCGAGGGGCGGGAGCCATCGAGCAGTACTTC. This codes for CASSLRGAGAIEQYF.

Worth noting for this clone: The same CDR3 is also encoded by other DNA sequences in this sample. The J gene is TRBJ2-2, the V gene TRBV27; no reliable D call. In germline, CDR1 is MNHEY, CDR2 SMNVEV (reference sequence). The V gene lost 2 bases and the J gene lost 5 bases, with 3 bases spanning the gap. The CDR3 contains 12 residues. The CDR3 DNA is TGTGCCAGCAGTTTACCTACCGGGGAGCTGTTTTTT. Protein product: CASSLPTGELFF.

This chain connects TRBV7-6 to TRBJ1-3; the match to TRBD1 covers 8 bases. Germline values: CDR1 SGHVS, CDR2 FNYEAQ. CDR3 length equals 13 residues. J was trimmed by 7 bases and V by 5 bases; bases with no gene match: 4. CDR3 protein: CASSQDRANTIYF. In nucleotides, the CDR3 is TGTGCCAGCAGCCAGGACAGGGCGAACACCATATATTTT.

The chain is built from TRBV7-6 and TRBJ2-3, with a weak D call TRBD2 (5 bases). The germline V gene encodes CDR1 SGHVS and CDR2 FNYEAQ. The CDR3 loop spans 15 amino acids. Trimming removed 1 base at V and 5 bases at J, with 13 bases between. CDR3 sequence: CASSLGGGWGDTQYF. The CDR3 DNA reads TGTGCCAGCAGCTTAGGTGGAGGCTGGGGAGATACGCAGTATTTT.

This sequence joins TRBV18 and TRBJ2-7; weak D call: TRBD1 (6 bases). Germline-derived CDR1 and CDR2 are KGHSH and LQKENI. CDR3 length: 13 residues. Trimming stripped 5 bases from V and 0 bases from J, with 8 bases between. The CDR3 is CASSTGFSYEQYF. The DNA of the CDR3 is TGTGCCAGCTCAACAGGGTTCTCCTACGAGCAGTACTTC.

The J gene is TRBJ2-1, the V gene TRBV7-9, with 10 bases identical to TRBD1. Germline V gene data show CDR1 as SEHNR and CDR2 as FQNEAQ (reference sequence). This CDR3 region has 15 residues. Trimming cost V 4 bases and J 6 bases; bases outside gene matches: 6. CDR3 in amino acids: CASSWTGGVINEQFF. CDR3 sequence (DNA): TGTGCCAGCAGCTGGACAGGGGGGGTTATCAATGAGCAGTTCTTC.

V is TRBV27 and J is TRBJ2-2; D unclear. V lost 7 bases and J lost 1, with 10 bases in between. Per germline, CDR1 MNHEY and CDR2 SMNVEV (reference sequence). This CDR3 contains 14 residues. As DNA, the CDR3 is TGTGCCAGCATGGGTCTGTGGAACACCGGGGAGCTGTTTTTT. This translates into CASMGLWNTGELFF.

This clone came up once. The rearrangement links TRBV14 to TRBJ1-2; D uncertain. V shed 0 bases and J shed 5 bases, with 7 bases lying between them. The CDR3 has 13 amino acids. Per the germline V gene, CDR1 is SGHDN and CDR2 is FVKESK. The CDR3 reads CASSQEALYGYTF. For the CDR3, the DNA is TGTGCCAGCAGCCAAGAGGCACTTTATGGCTACACCTTC.

The J gene is TRBJ2-7, the V gene TRBV10-3; D unresolved. Germline values: CDR1 ENHRY, CDR2 SYGVKD. V was cut by 5 bases and J by 2 bases, with 19 bases left in between. CDR3 length equals 16 residues. CDR3 DNA: TGTGCCATCAGTTCCCCCTATAATAGTCAACCCTACGAGCAGTACTTC. The encoded protein is CAISSPYNSQPYEQYF.

The CDR3 reads CASSAPGTETYEQYF. CDR3 bases: TGTGCCAGCAGCGCTCCCGGGACGGAGACCTACGAGCAGTACTTC. The chain couples TRBV6-1 to TRBJ2-7, with D perhaps matching TRBD1 or TRBD2 (5 bases each). CDR3 length: 15 residues. Trimming stripped 6 bases from V and 2 bases from J, with 17 bases between. Germline lookup yields CDR1 MNHNS and CDR2 SASEGT.

This chain connects TRBV4-3 to TRBJ2-5, with a weak D call TRBD1 (6 bases). Looked up from germline, CDR1 is LGHNA and CDR2 is YSLEER. Between the trimmed V and J ends, which lost 2 bases and 1 base, there was a span of 14 bases. The CDR3 runs to 16 residues. CDR3 DNA sequence: TGCGCCAGCAGCCAATCCTTCCGGACAGCCCAAGAGACCCAGTACTTC. This sequence encodes CASSQSFRTAQETQYF.

The J gene is TRBJ2-1, the V gene TRBV7-2; tentatively, D is TRBD2 (6 bases). Germline values: CDR1 SGHTA, CDR2 FQGNSA. The CDR3 runs to 16 residues. The ends were cut back, 2 bases at V and 0 bases at J, with 11 bases in the middle. The CDR3, as DNA: TGTGCCAGCAGCTTAACGGCGGGGAGCTCCTACAATGAGCAGTTCTTC. Residues: CASSLTAGSSYNEQFF.

The rearrangement joins TRBV2 to TRBJ2-3, with 8 bases lining up with TRBD2. Per germline, CDR1 SNHLY and CDR2 FYNNEI. This CDR3 region has 15 residues. The trim removed 6 bases at V and 6 bases at J, leaving 11 bases unmatched. This chain's CDR3 is CASRERGLAWDTQYF. DNA for the CDR3: TGTGCCAGCAGGGAGAGAGGACTAGCTTGGGATACGCAGTATTTT. The full variable domain, rest sourced from reference TRBV2 and TRBJ2-3, is EPEVTQTPSHQVTQMGQEVILRCVPISNHLYFYWYRQILGQKVEFLVSFYNNEISEKSEIFDDQFSVERPDGSNFTLKIRSTKLEDSAMYFCASRERGLAWDTQYFGPGTRLTVL.